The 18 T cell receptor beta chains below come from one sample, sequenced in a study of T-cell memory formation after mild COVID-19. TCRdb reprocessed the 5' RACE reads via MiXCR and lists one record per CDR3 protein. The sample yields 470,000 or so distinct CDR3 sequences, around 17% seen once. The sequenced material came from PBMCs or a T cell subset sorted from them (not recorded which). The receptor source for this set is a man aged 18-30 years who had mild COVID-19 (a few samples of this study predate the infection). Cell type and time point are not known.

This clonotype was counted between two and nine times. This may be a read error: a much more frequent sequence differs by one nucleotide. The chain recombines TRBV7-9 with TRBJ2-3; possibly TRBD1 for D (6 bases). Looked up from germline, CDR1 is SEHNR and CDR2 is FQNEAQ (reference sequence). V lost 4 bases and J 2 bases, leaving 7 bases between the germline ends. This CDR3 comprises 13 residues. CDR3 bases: TGTGCCAGCAGCTGGGACATCACAGATACGCAGTATTTT. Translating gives CASSWDITDTQYF.

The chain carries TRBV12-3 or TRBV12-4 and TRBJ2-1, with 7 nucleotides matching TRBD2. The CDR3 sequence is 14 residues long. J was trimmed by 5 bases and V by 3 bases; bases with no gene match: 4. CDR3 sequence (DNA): TGTGCCAGCAGTTTTATGGGGGGGAACAATGAGCAGTTCTTC. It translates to CASSFMGGNNEQFF.

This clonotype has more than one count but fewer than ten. Here the CDR3 reads CASSQVRGDYANTGELFF. DNA for the CDR3: TGTGCCAGCAGCCAAGTTCGGGGCGATTACGCGAACACCGGGGAGCTGTTTTTT. The V and J genes are TRBV4-2 and TRBJ2-2; D possibly uses TRBD1 or TRBD2 (5 bases each). V was clipped by 1 base and J by 0 bases, with 15 bases between them. The CDR3 runs 18 residues. Germline CDR1 LGHNA, CDR2 YNFKEQ.

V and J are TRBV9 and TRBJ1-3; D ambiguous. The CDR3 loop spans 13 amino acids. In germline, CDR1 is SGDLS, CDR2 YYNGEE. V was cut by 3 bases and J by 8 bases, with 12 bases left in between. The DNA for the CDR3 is TGTGCCAGCAGCGGAGGGATTGGGGACACCATATATTTT. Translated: CASSGGIGDTIYF.

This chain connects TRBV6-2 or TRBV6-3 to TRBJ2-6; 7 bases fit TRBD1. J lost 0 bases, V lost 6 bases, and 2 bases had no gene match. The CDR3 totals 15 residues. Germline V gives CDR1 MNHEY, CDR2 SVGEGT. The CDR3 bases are TGTGCCAGCAGGGGGACAGTCTCTGGGGCCAACGTCCTGACTTTC. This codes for CASRGTVSGANVLTF.

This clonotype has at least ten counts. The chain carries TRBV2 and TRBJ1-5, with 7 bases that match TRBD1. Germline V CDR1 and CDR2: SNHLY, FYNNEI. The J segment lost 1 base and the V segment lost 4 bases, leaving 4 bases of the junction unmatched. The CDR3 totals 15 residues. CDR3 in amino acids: CASSAQGGSNQPQHF. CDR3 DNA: TGTGCCAGCAGTGCGCAGGGGGGCAGCAATCAGCCCCAGCATTTT. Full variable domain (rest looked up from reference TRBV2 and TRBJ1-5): EPEVTQTPSHQVTQMGQEVILRCVPISNHLYFYWYRQILGQKVEFLVSFYNNEISEKSEIFDDQFSVERPDGSNFTLKIRSTKLEDSAMYFCASSAQGGSNQPQHFGDGTRLSIL.

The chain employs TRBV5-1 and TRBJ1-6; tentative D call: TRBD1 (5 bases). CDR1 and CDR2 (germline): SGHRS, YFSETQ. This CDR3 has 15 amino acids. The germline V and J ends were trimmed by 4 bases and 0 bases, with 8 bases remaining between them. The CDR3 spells CASSGDASYNSPLHF. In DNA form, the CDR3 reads TGCGCCAGCAGCGGGGACGCCTCCTATAATTCACCCCTCCACTTT.

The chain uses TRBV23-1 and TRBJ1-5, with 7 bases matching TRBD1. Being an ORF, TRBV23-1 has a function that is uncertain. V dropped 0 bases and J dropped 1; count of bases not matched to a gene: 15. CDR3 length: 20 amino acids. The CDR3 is CASSQSDPVDRDGSNQPQHF. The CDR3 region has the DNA TGCGCCAGCAGTCAATCGGATCCCGTAGACAGGGATGGGAGCAATCAGCCCCAGCATTTT.

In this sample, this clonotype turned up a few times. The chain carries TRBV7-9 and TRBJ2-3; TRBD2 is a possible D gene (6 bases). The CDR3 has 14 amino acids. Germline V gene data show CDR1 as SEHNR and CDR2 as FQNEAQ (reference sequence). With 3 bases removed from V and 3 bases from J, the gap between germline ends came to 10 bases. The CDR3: CASSFSGRTDTQYF. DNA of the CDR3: TGTGCCAGCAGCTTTTCGGGGAGGACAGATACGCAGTATTTT.

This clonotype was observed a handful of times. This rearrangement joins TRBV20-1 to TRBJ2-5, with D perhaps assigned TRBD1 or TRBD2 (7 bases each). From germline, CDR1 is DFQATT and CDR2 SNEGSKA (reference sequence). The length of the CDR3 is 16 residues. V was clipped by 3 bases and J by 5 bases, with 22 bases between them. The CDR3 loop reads CSASQTRGGPGETQYF. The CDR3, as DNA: TGCAGTGCTAGCCAGACCAGGGGGGGGCCAGGGGAGACCCAGTACTTC.

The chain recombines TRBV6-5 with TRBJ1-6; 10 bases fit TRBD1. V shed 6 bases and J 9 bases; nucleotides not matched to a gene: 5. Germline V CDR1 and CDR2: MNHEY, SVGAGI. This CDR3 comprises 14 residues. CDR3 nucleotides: TGTGCCAGCAGATCGACAGGGGGCGGTTCACCCCTCCACTTT. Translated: CASRSTGGGSPLHF.

In nucleotides, the CDR3 is TGTGCCAGCAGCGTAGAAGGGCAGGGGCATGGCTACACCTTC. Translating it yields CASSVEGQGHGYTF. The chain combines TRBV9 with TRBJ1-2; weak D call: TRBD1 (6 bases). The CDR3 covers 14 residues. Trimming took off 0 bases at V and 6 bases at J, with 12 bases between the two ends. Germline V gene lookup returns CDR1 SGDLS and CDR2 YYNGEE.

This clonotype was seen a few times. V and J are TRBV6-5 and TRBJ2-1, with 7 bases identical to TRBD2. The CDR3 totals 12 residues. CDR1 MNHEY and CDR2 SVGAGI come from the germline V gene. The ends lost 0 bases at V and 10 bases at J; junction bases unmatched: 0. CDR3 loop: CASSYSGLEQFF. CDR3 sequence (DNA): TGTGCCAGCAGTTACTCGGGACTAGAGCAGTTCTTC.

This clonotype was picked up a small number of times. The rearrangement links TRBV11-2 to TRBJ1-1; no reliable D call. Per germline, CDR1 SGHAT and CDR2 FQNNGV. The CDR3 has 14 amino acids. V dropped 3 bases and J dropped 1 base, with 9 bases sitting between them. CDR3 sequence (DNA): TGTGCCAGCAGCTTTTATAGACAGAACACTGAAGCTTTCTTT. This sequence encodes CASSFYRQNTEAFF.

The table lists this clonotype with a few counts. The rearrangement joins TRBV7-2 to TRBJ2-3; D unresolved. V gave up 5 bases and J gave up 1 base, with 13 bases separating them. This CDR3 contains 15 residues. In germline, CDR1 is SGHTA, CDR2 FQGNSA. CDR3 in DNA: TGTGCCAGCAGCGGTTTCCCGGGCGGCACAGATACGCAGTATTTT. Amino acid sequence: CASSGFPGGTDTQYF.

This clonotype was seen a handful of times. The CDR3 here is CASSFSGGRSGNTIYF. CDR3 nucleotide sequence: TGTGCCAGCAGTTTCTCAGGGGGGAGGTCTGGAAACACCATATATTTT. The rearrangement uses TRBV12-3 or TRBV12-4 and TRBJ1-3, with 7 bases matching TRBD1. With 3 bases clipped from V and 1 base from J, the junction kept 6 bases outside the gene matches. This CDR3 has 16 residues.

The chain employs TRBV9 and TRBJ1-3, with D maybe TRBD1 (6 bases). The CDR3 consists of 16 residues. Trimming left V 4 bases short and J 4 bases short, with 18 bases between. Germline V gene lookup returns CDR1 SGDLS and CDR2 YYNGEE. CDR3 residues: CASSPSGQGSGNTIYF. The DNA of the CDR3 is TGTGCCAGCAGCCCTAGCGGGCAGGGGTCCGGAAACACCATATATTTT.

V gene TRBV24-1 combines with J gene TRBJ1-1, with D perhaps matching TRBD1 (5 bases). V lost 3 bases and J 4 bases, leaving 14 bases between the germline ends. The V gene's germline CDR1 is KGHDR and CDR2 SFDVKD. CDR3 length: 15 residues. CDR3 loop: CATSDAPGGTTEAFF. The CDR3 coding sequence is TGTGCCACCAGTGATGCCCCCGGGGGGACCACTGAAGCTTTCTTT.